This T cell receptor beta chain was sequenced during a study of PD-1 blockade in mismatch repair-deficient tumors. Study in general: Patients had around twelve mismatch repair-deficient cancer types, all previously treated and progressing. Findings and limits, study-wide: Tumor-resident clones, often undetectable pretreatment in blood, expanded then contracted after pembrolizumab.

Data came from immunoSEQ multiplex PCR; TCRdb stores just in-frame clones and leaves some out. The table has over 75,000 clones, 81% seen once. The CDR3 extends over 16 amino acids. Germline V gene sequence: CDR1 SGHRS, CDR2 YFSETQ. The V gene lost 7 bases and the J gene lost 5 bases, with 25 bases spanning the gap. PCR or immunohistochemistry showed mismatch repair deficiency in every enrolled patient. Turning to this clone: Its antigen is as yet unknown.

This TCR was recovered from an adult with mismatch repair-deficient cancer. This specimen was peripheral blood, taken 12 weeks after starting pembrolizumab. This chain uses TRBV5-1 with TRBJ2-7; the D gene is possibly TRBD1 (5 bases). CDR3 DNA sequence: TGCGCCAGCTCGATGGGTAGGACACTGGATGAGGACGAGCAGTACTTC. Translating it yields CASSMGRTLDEDEQYF.